Sequencing of this TCR beta chain was carried out in a study of blood T cell repertoires in COVID-19. The repertoire was sequenced with immunoSEQ multiplex PCR; TCRdb's copy has only in-frame clones and lacks some. The table includes some 200,000 clones, 75% to 90% detected once. This receptor was obtained from a middle-aged woman with acute or convalescent COVID-19. Specimen: peripheral blood.

The CDR3 DNA reads TGTGCCAGCAGCAAAAAGGATGATGGACAGGGTTACAATGAGCAGTTCTTC. The encoded protein is CASSKKDDGQGYNEQFF. The rearrangement uses TRBV21-1 and TRBJ2-1; TRBD1, as called in the table, went unchecked against the DNA. TRBV21-1 is designated a pseudogene. CDR3 length equals 17 residues.